The entry below gives a single T cell receptor (beta chain) sequence along with its context. Its antigen remains unknown. Other DNA sequences in the same sample also yield this CDR3. Clones were read by immunoSEQ multiplex PCR, and TCRdb kept only the in-frame ones, dropping some. The table has some 2,000,000 clones, nearly 97% seen once; the top ten hold more than 0.1%. The CD4+ fraction was divided into a CD45RA+ naive subset and a CD45RA-negative memory subset. CDR1 is MNHNS, CDR2 SASEGT, per germline. The CDR3 is 12 residues long. Trimming shortened V by 0 bases and J by 2 bases, and 2 bases separated the two germline ends. The data were obtained in a study of shared clonotypes between healthy human individuals. Study-wide findings and caveats: All-four-donor shared clonotypes had higher generation probabilities than non-shared clonotypes did. Sequencing depth was predicted to influence how clonotypes are shared among donors.

This sequence originates from a man aged 18 to 29 in good health. The J gene is TRBJ2-7, the V gene TRBV6-1; D uncertain. Sequenced sample: naive CD4+ T cells sorted from blood. The sample's subset: CD45RA+ positively selected. The CDR3 here is CASSEATYEQYF. The CDR3 DNA reads as TGTGCCAGCAGTGAAGCGACCTACGAGCAGTACTTC.